These T cell receptor beta chains were read from a single sample in a study of technical replicates of blood from a few donors. Assay used: immunoSEQ multiplex PCR; TCRdb lists only in-frame clones, some missing. The table lists some 60,000 clones, 87% of them singletons. What was sequenced was PBMCs. These receptors were collected from a human donor in good health. Some clones in this sample may be carry-over from other donors' samples. Each CDR3 is given with its conserved first and last residue. D genes are given only for firm matches. Not every row has a clone size; where given, it reads once, few, many or a size class.

abundance,v_gene,d_gene,j_gene,len,CDR3nt,CDR3aa
-,TRBV5-5,TRBD1,TRBJ1-4,14,TGTGCCAGCAGTTATGACAGGGTTTACGAAAAACTGTTTTTT,CASSYDRVYEKLFF
-,TRBV4-2,-,TRBJ2-5,14,TGTGCCAGCAGCCACTTTGGCTCGGAGGAGACCCAGTACTTC,CASSHFGSEETQYF
-,TRBV7-6,-,TRBJ1-3,15,TGTGCCAGCAGCTTACAGGGGCGCTCTGGAAACACCATATATTTT,CASSLQGRSGNTIYF
-,TRBV4-2,-,TRBJ1-2,16,TGTGCCAGCAGCCAAGATCTCAGTGGAGCTAACTATGGCTACACCTTC,CASSQDLSGANYGYTF
-,TRBV9,TRBD2,TRBJ2-6,16,TGTGCCAGCAGCCCCAATAGCGGGTCTGGGGCCAACGTCCTGACTTTC,CASSPNSGSGANVLTF
-,TRBV16,-,TRBJ1-5,15,TGTGCCAGCAGCCAATTGGGAACAGGAAATCAGCCCCAGCATTTT,CASSQLGTGNQPQHF
-,TRBV2,-,TRBJ2-7,12,TGTGCCAGCAGTTACAGGTTGAGGGAGCAGTACTTC,CASSYRLREQYF
-,TRBV6-5,TRBD2,TRBJ2-5,14,TGTGCCAGCAGCTATCAGCGGGGATTAATGGCCCAGTACTTC,CASSYQRGLMAQYF
-,TRBV25-1,TRBD1,TRBJ2-1,15,TGTGCCAGCAGTGACTGGACAGGGCCCTACAATGAGCAGTTCTTC,CASSDWTGPYNEQFF
few,TRBV6-1,-,TRBJ1-5,14,TGTGCCAGCAGTGAATCAGGAGGGAATCAGCCCCAGCATTTT,CASSESGGNQPQHF
once,TRBV29-1,TRBD1,TRBJ2-3,13,TGCAGCGTTGGGGACAGACACACAGATACGCAGTATTTT,CSVGDRHTDTQYF
-,TRBV6-4,-,TRBJ2-1,13,TGTGCCAGCAGTGGCGTCTCTAACAATGAGCAGTTCTTC,CASSGVSNNEQFF
once,TRBV2,TRBD1,TRBJ1-2,14,TGTGCCAGCAGTGGAACAGGGGTGAACTATGGCTACACCTTC,CASSGTGVNYGYTF
-,TRBV6-5,-,TRBJ2-7,12,TGTGCCAGCAGTTCCCCTCGCTACGAGCAGTACTTC,CASSSPRYEQYF